This T cell receptor (beta chain) was found in a study of blood T cell repertoires in COVID-19. Some clones are missing from TCRdb's copy, which holds only in-frame ones; the method was immunoSEQ multiplex PCR. This sample has 200,000 to 250,000 clones, with 83% found just once. Germline V gene sequence: CDR1 KGHSH, CDR2 LQKENI. V was pared by 5 bases and J by 7 bases, with 11 bases of the junction left unmatched. This CDR3 region has 15 residues. This TCR derives from a woman aged 25 to 39 with COVID-19, enrolled during active disease. The sample consisted of peripheral blood. The rearrangement uses TRBV18 and TRBJ2-5; TRBD1 aligns across 9 bases. The CDR3 DNA follows: TGTGCCAGCTCAGCCCGGGACAGGGATGGGGTGACCCAGTACTTC. It encodes CASSARDRDGVTQYF.